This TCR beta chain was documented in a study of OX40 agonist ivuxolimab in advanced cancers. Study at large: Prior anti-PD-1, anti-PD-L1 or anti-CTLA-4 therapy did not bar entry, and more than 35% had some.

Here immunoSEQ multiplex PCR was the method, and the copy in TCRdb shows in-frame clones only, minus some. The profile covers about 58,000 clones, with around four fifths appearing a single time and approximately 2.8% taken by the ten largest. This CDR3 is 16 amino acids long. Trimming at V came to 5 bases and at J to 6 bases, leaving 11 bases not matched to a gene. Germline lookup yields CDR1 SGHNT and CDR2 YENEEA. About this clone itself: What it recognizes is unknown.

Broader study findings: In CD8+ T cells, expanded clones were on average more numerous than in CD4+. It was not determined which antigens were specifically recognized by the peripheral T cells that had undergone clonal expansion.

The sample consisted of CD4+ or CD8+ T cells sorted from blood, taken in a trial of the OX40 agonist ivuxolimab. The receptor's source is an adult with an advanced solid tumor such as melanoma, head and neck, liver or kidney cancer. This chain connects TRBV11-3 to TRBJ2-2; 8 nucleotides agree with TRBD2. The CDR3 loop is CASSRGTRSVAGELFF. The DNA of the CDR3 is TGTGCCAGCAGCAGGGGGACTAGAAGTGTCGCCGGGGAGCTGTTTTTT.